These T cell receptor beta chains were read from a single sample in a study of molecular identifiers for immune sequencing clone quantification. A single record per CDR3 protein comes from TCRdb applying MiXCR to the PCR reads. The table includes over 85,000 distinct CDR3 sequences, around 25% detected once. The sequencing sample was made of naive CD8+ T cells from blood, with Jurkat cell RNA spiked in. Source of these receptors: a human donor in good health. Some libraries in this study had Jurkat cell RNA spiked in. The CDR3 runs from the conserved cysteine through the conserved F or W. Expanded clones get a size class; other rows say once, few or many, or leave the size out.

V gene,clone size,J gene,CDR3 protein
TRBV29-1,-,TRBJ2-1,CSVEGLAGIGEVYNEQFF
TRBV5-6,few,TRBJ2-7,CASSLGGLGGYEQYF
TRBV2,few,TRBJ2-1,CALSGSSYNEQFF
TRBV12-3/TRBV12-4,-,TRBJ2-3,CASSASGGYTDTQYF
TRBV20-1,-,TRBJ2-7,CSARDQSGTYEQYF
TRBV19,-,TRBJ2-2,CASSRGRAINTGALFF
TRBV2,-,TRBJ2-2,CASLWTENTGELFF
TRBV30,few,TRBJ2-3,CAWTSGGLSTDTQYF
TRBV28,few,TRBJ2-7,CASSLISPAGGIYEQYF
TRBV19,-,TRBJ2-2,CASSNGLAANTGELVF
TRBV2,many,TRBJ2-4,CASSDNIQYF
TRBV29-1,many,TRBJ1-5,CSPLGLGVVNQPQHF
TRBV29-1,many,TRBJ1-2,CSVSLQGDYTF
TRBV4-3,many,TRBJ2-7,CASSQDRNGPYEQYF
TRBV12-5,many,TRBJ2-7,CASGLVWRGNYEQYF
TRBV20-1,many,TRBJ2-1,CSALSGRAPPYNEQFF
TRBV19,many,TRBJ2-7,CASSLLAGENEQYF
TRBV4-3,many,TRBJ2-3,CASSQDVQQITLSTDTQYF
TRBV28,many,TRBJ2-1,CASSLSSGSLDEQFF
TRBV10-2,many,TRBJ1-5,CASSEPTGIQHF
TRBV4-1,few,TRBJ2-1,CASSQGTRNYEQFF
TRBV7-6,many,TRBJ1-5,CASSATGNQPQHF
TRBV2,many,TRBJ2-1,CASTRNPAEQFF
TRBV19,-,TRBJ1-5,CASTGTGFQPRHF
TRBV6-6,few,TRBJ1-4,CASSHNRDPREKLFF
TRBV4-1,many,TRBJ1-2,CASSQDPGGGYGYTF
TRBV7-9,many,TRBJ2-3,CASSSTSGSADTQYF
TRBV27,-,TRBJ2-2,CASHWGFGTGELFF
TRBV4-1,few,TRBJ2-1,CASSPGLVPEQFF
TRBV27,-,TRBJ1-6,CASSLLGQASSPLHF
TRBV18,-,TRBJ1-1,CAGSLSREAFF
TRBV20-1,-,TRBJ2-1,CSARTGVRNEQFF
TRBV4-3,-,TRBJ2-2,CASSQDRGLTGELFF
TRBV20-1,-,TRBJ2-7,CSARGDRGFYEQYF
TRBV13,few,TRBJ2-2,CASSSAESRLNTGELFF
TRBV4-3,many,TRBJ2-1,CASSQVTGSYNEQFF
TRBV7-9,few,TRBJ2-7,CASSLPGRGYEQYF
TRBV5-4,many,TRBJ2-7,CASTTGGGEQYF
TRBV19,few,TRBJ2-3,CASSGGLRGDTQYF
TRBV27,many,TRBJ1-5,CASRTGEGQPQHF
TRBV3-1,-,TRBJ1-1,CASSQSAPAGYSEAFF
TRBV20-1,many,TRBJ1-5,CSAAGTPLGGNQPQHF
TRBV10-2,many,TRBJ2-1,CLTGTGTPQFF
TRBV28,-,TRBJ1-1,CASSPRQGSAFF
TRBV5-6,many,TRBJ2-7,CASSPRWDYEQYF
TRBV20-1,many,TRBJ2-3,CSALQAGDTDTQYF
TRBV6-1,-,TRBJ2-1,CASKIAAVLDNEQFF
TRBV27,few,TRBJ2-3,CASSFTGTADTQYF
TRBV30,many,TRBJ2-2,CAWKGTNAGELFF
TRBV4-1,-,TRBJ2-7,CASSHQGAKSSYKQYF
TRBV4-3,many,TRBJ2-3,CASSQDDGDTQYF
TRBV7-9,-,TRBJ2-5,CASSLESGGRQETQYF
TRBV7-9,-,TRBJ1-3,CASSLLGQADSGNTMYF
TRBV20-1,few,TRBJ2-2,CSAAPGAGELFF
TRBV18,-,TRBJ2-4,CDSSQGQPPKNIQYF
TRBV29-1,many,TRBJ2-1,CSVSVGANNEQFF
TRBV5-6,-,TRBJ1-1,CASSQNPTGVVFF